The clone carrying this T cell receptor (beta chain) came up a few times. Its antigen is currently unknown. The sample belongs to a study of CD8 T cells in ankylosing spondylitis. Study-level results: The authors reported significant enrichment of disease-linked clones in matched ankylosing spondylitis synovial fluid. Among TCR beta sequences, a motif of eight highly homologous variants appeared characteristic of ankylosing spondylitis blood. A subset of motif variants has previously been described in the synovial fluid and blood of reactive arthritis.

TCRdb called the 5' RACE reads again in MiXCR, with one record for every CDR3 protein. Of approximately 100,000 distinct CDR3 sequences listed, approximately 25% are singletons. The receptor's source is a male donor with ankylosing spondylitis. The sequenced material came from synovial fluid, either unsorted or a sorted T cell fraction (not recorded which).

The CDR3 sequence: CASSEAYGTGNTIYF. The CDR3, as DNA: TGTGCCAGCAGTGAAGCGTATGGGACAGGAAACACCATATATTTT. The chain uses TRBV2 and TRBJ1-3; possibly TRBD1 for D (6 bases). Trimming removed 0 bases from V and 4 bases from J, with 10 bases in between. The CDR3 covers 15 residues. CDR1 is SNHLY, CDR2 FYNNEI, per germline.